Reported below is one T cell receptor beta chain. This entry comes from a study of blood T cell repertoires in COVID-19. The assay was immunoSEQ multiplex PCR, and TCRdb's table has in-frame clones only and misses some. The sample has approximately 160,000 clones, 77% seen once. The CDR3 spans 15 residues. CDR1 and CDR2 (germline): ENHRY, SYGVKD. V lost 10 bases and J 5 bases, leaving 23 bases between the germline ends. This sequence joins TRBV10-3 and TRBJ1-2; perhaps TRBD1 as D (6 bases). The receptor comes from a man between 65 and 85 years old with acute or convalescent COVID-19. The sample was peripheral blood. The CDR3, as DNA: TGTGCCACCACGCCGGACAGTCCCACTTCGTATGGCTACACCTTC. Translating gives CATTPDSPTSYGYTF.